This TCR beta chain was captured in a study of blood T cell repertoires in COVID-19 (dated by TCRdb to about 2020). Background on the whole study: Collaborator samples came from the United States, Italy and Spain and covered acute and convalescent phases of COVID-19. The prospective study material was composed of cDNA or gDNA derived from T cells, B-cell-depleted T cells, or PBMCs. The dataset comprised deeply sampled blood TCRbeta repertoires from subjects exposed to, actively infected with, or recovered from COVID-19. A freely available public database, intended as a resource for researchers studying the immune response to SARS-CoV-2, is where the repertoires were released. The samples were drawn from two sources: the first 160 participants of the ongoing ImmuneRACE study, and 1,254 subjects contributed by 6 global collaborators. Sample metadata almost always included a de-identified subject ID, COVID-19 status, age in years and sex. HLA class I and class II types, where available, came from metadata supplied by the sample provider rather than from assay-based typing.

TCRbeta CDR3 regions were amplified from genomic DNA by means of the immunoSEQ Assay, a bias-controlled multiplex PCR. The paper's data handling went like this. The number of nucleated cells in each sample was estimated by amplification of reference gene primers within the assay. To quantify the absolute abundance of each unique TCRbeta CDR3 rearrangement, sequence reads were collapsed and filtered. For each sample, productive Simpson clonality was calculated as the square root of Simpson's diversity index over productive rearrangements. TCRdb's version of the immuneACCESS table is confined to in-frame rearrangements and falls short of the full clone set. An unresolved V gene accounts for under half of the shortfall where checked; the remainder is of unknown origin. Clone size and V and J calls were adopted from that table, with D and trimming inferred from the DNA. For this sample the table gives around 230,000 clones, of which 82% were detected only once. The ten biggest clones cover about 15% of the sample.

On this clone itself: This receptor's antigen is unknown. No much larger clone is present one base from it, and per-base qualities are unavailable.

Study-level results and caveats: How much clinical and demographic metadata was included differed by source and by participant, and the metadata was provided uncurated.

Participants in the prospective study were aged roughly 18 to 90 years, lived in 20 to 25 United States geographic areas, and enrolled through a virtual design. In the prospective study, cohorts were assigned on the basis of participant-reported clinical history obtained from a screening survey and a study questionnaire. ImmuneRACE Cohort 3 recovered participants were defined by two consecutive negative NP/OP PCR tests, healthcare professional clearance, or symptom resolution. Each participant in the prospective study had whole blood, serum and a nasopharyngeal or oropharyngeal swab collected by mobile phlebotomists. Over a roughly 2-month period, participants in the prospective study had the option of providing additional blood draws and questionnaires. Before DNA extraction, prospective study blood samples were shipped either frozen or at room temperature. The CDR3 goes from the cysteine to the phenylalanine over 17 residues. This entry keeps only the CDR3 DNA: 51 bases, framed from base 1. Based on the germline V gene (reference sequence), the CDR1 and CDR2 sequences are LGHDT and YNNKEL. V and J are trimmed by 2 bases and 1 base, and the gene matches miss 6 bases of the junction.

The TCR comes from a middle-aged man who had recovered from COVID-19. Recombination connected TRBV3-1 (or the pseudogene TRBV3-2) to TRBJ1-2, and 11 bases in between align with TRBD1. Sequences were obtained from PBMCs or T cells enriched from blood (not recorded which). The DNA reads as follows: TGTGCCAGCAGCCAACAAGGACAGGGGGCGTTTAACTATGGCTACACCTTC. This codes for CASSQQGQGAFNYGYTF.